This T cell receptor (beta chain) was sequenced in a study of OX40 agonist ivuxolimab in advanced cancers. Between the trimmed V and J ends, which lost 7 bases and 17 bases, there was a span of 12 bases. This CDR3 region has 10 residues. The germline CDR1 and CDR2 sequences are MNHNS and SASEGT. TCRdb's copy holds only in-frame clones and misses some; the assay was immunoSEQ multiplex PCR. The sample lists roughly 56,000 clones, over 80% occurring once. V usage is TRBV6-1 and J usage is TRBJ1-6; D ambiguous. This clonotype was obtained from an adult with an advanced solid tumor such as melanoma, head and neck, liver or kidney cancer. The sequenced sample was CD4+ or CD8+ T cells sorted from blood, obtained in a trial of the OX40 agonist ivuxolimab. The CDR3 protein is CASMEGRIHF. CDR3 coding DNA: TGTGCCAGCATGGAGGGTCGAATCCACTTT.